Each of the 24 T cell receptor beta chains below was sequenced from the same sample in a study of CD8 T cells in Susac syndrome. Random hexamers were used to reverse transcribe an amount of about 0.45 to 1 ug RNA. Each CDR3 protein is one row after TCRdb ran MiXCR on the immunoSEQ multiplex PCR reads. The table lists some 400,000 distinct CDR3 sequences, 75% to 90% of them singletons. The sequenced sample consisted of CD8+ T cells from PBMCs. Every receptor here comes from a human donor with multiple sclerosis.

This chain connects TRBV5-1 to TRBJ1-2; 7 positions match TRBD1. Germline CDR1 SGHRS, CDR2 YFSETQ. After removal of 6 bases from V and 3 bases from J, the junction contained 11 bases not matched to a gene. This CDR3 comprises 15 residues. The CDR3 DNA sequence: TGCGCCAGCAATGTCGAGGGGGCATCGGACTATGGCTACACCTTC. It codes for CASNVEGASDYGYTF.

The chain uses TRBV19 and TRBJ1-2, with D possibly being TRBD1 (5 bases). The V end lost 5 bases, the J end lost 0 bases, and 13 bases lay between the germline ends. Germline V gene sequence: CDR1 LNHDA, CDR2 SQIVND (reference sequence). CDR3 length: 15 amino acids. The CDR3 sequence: CASSPGQEANYGYTF. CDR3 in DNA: TGTGCCAGTAGTCCAGGACAAGAAGCTAACTATGGCTACACCTTC.

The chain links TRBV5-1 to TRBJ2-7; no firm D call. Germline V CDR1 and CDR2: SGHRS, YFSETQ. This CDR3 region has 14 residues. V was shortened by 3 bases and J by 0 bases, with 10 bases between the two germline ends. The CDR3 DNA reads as TGCGCCAGCAGCTCCCCGGACCGCTCCTACGAGCAGTACTTC. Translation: CASSSPDRSYEQYF.

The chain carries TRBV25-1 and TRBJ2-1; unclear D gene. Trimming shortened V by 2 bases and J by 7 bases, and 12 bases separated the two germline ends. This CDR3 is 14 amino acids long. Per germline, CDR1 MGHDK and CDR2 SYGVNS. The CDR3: CASSERSDENEQFF. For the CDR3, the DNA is TGTGCCAGCAGTGAACGATCTGACGAAAATGAGCAGTTCTTC.

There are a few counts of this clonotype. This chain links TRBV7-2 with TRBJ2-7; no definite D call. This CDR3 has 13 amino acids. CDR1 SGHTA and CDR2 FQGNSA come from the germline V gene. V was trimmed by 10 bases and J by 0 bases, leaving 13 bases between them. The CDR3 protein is CAIQSISSYEQYF. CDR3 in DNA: TGTGCCATACAATCAATCAGCTCCTACGAGCAGTACTTC.

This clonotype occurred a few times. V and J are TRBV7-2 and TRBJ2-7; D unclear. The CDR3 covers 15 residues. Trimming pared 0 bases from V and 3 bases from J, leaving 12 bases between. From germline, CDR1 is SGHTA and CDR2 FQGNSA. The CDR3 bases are TGTGCCAGCAGCTTAGCGGTTGGGTCTGGCTACGAGCAGTACTTC. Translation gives CASSLAVGSGYEQYF.

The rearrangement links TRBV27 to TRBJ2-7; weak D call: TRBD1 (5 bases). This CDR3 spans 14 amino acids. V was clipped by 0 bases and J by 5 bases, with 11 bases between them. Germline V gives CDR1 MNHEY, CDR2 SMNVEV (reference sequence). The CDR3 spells CASSLSIGANEQYF. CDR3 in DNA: TGTGCCAGCAGTTTATCAATAGGGGCAAACGAGCAGTACTTC.

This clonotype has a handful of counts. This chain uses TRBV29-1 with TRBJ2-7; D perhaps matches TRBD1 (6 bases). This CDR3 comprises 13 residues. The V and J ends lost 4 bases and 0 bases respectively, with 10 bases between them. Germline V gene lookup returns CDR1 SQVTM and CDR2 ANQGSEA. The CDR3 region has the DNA TGCAGCGTTGGTCAGGGGACCTCCTACGAGCAGTACTTC. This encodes CSVGQGTSYEQYF.

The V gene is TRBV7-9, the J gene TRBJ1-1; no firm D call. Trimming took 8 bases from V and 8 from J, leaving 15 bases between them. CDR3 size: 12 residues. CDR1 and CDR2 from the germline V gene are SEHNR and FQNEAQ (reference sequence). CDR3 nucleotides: TGTGCCAGCGGCTCGGGAGGCAGGGAAGCTTTCTTT. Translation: CASGSGGREAFF.

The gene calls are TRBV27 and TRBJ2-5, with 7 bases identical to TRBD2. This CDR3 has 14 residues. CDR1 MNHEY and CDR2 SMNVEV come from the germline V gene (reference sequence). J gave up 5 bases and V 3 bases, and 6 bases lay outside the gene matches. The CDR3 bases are TGTGCCAGCAGTTTCGTGGGGGGAGGGGAGACCCAGTACTTC. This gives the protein CASSFVGGGETQYF.

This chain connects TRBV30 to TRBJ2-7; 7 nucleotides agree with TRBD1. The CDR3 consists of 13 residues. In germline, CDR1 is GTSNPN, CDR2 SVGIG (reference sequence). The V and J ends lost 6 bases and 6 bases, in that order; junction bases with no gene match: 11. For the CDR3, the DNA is TGTGCCTGCTTCAAGGGGGACAGTTCCGAGCAGTACTTC. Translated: CACFKGDSSEQYF.

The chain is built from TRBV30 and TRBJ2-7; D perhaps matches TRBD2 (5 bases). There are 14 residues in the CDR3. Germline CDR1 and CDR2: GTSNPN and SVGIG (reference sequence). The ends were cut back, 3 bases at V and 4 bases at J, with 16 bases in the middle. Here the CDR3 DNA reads TGTGCCTGGAGGTCGGACCGAGACTATTACGAGCAGTACTTC. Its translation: CAWRSDRDYYEQYF.

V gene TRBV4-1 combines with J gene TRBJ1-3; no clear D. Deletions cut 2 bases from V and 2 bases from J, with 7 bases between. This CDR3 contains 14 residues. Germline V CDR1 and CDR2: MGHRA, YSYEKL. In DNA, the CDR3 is TGCGCCAGCAGCCAAACCGCTCCTGGAAACACCATATATTTT. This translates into CASSQTAPGNTIYF.

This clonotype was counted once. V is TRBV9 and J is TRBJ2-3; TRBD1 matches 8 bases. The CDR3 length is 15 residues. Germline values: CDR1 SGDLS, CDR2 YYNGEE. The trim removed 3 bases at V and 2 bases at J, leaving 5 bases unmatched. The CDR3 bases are TGTGCCAGCAGCGCGGGACAGGTTTTCACAGATACGCAGTATTTT. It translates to CASSAGQVFTDTQYF.

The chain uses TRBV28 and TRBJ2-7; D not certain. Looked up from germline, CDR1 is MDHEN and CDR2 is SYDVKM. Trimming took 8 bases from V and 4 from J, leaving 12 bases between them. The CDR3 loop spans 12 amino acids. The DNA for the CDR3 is TGTGCCAGCGGATTCTCAACTTACGAGCAGTACTTC. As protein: CASGFSTYEQYF.

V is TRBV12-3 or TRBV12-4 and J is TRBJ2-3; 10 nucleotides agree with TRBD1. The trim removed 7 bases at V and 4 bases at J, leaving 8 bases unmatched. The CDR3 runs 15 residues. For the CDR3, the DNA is TGTGCCAGCACAGGACAGGGGGTATTAGCAGATACGCAGTATTTT. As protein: CASTGQGVLADTQYF.

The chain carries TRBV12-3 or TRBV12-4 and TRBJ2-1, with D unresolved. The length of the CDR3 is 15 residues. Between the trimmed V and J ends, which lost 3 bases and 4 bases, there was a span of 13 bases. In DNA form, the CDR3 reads TGTGCCAGCAGTTTTACCCTTTATAAGTACAATGAGCAGTTCTTC. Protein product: CASSFTLYKYNEQFF.

CDR3 in amino acids: CASSSAGPNEAFF. CDR3 DNA sequence: TGTGCCAGCAGCTCGGCGGGCCCCAATGAAGCTTTCTTT. The gene calls are TRBV5-8 and TRBJ1-1; D uncertain. This CDR3 spans 13 amino acids. Looked up from germline, CDR1 is SGHTS and CDR2 is YDEGEE. V was cut by 3 bases and J by 7 bases, with 13 bases left in between.

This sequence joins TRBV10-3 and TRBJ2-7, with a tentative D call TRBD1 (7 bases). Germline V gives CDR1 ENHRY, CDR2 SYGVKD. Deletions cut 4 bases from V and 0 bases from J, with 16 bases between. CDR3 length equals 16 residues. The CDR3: CAISGNRGLSSYEQYF. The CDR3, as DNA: TGTGCCATCAGTGGTAACAGGGGACTCAGCTCCTACGAGCAGTACTTC.

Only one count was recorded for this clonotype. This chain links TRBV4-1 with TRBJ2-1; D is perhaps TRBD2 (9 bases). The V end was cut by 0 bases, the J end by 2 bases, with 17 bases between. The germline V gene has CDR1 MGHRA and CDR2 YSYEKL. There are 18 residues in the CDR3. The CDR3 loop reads CASSQDAGGTGAYNEQFF. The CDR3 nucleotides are TGCGCCAGCAGCCAAGATGCGGGGGGGACAGGAGCCTACAATGAGCAGTTCTTC.

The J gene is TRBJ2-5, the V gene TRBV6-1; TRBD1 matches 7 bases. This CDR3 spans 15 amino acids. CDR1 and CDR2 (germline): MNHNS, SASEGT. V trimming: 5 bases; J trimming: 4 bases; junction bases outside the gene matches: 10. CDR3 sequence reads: CASSPPGQWGETQYF. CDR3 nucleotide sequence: TGTGCCAGCAGTCCCCCGGGACAGTGGGGAGAGACCCAGTACTTC.

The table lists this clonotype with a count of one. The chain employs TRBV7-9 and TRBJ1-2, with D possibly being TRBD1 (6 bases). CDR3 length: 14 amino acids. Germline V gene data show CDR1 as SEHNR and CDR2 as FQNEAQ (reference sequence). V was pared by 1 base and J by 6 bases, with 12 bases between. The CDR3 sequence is CASSLVGASDGYTF. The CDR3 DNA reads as TGTGCCAGCAGCTTAGTGGGGGCTTCTGATGGCTACACCTTC.

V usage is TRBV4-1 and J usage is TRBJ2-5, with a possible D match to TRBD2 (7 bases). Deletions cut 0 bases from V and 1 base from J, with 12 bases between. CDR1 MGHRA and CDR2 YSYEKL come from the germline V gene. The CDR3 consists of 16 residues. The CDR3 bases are TGCGCCAGCAGCCAAGATAGGGGGGGAGGCCAAGAGACCCAGTACTTC. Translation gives CASSQDRGGGQETQYF.

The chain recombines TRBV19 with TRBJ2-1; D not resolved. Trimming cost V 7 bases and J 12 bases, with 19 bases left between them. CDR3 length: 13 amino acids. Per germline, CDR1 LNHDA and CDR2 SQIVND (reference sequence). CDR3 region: CASTPETGGGQFF. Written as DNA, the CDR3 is TGTGCCAGTACTCCCGAGACTGGCGGTGGGCAGTTCTTC.